Below are 20 T cell receptor beta chains sequenced from a single sample in a study of T cell responses to AZD1222 COVID-19 vaccine. Only in-frame clones appear in the TCRdb table, and some are missing; sequencing was by immunoSEQ multiplex PCR. The sample has about 150,000 clones; 85% to 95% are singletons. The source material was peripheral blood, sampled on day 0 of MenACWY control vaccination. Receptor source: an adult in good health.

The chain employs TRBV2 and TRBJ1-1; possible D gene TRBD1, 5 bases. V was cut by 8 bases and J by 3 bases, with 13 bases left in between. CDR1 and CDR2 (germline): SNHLY, FYNNEI. The CDR3 totals 13 residues. CDR3 sequence: CASVPVGDTEAFF. CDR3 nucleotides: TGTGCCAGCGTCCCCGTAGGGGACACTGAAGCTTTCTTT.

This chain connects TRBV9 to TRBJ1-4; D possibly corresponds to TRBD1 (6 bases). Germline-derived CDR1 and CDR2 are SGDLS and YYNGEE. V was pared by 4 bases and J by 0 bases, with 19 bases between. CDR3 length: 18 amino acids. The CDR3 DNA reads as TGTGCCAGCAGCTTCCGGGACATAGCCCATGCAACTAATGAAAAACTGTTTTTT. It is translated as CASSFRDIAHATNEKLFF.

This clone was detected only once. This chain connects TRBV29-1 to TRBJ2-7; D remains unclear. CDR1 and CDR2 (germline): SQVTM, ANQGSEA. Trimming left V 1 base short and J 7 bases short, with 8 bases between. This CDR3 has 11 residues. CDR3 nucleotide sequence: TGCAGCGTTGAAGGCCTAGAGGAGCAGTACTTC. Amino acids: CSVEGLEEQYF.

The CDR3 reads CASSMDYGGDEKLFF. In DNA form, the CDR3 reads TGTGCCAGTAGTATGGACTATGGGGGGGATGAAAAACTGTTTTTT. This chain links TRBV19 with TRBJ1-4; tentative D call: TRBD1 (5 bases). Trimming took off 3 bases at V and 6 bases at J, with 14 bases between the two ends. CDR1 and CDR2 (germline): LNHDA, SQIVND (reference sequence). CDR3 length: 15 amino acids.

This chain links TRBV24-1 with TRBJ2-2; TRBD2 aligns across 11 bases. Germline CDR1 is KGHDR and CDR2 is SFDVKD. J was trimmed by 6 bases and V by 3 bases; bases with no gene match: 5. This CDR3 has 16 amino acids. The CDR3 region is CATSDPIAGGPGELFF. The CDR3 nucleotides are TGTGCCACCAGTGATCCTATAGCGGGAGGGCCCGGGGAGCTGTTTTTT.

V is TRBV18 and J is TRBJ2-1, with 11 bases identical to TRBD1. V dropped 4 bases and J dropped 5; count of bases not matched to a gene: 10. Germline CDR1 reads KGHSH; CDR2 reads LQKENI. The CDR3 runs 17 residues. CDR3 residues: CASSLTRDRGSHNEQFF. In DNA form, the CDR3 reads TGTGCCAGCTCACTGACTCGGGACAGGGGGAGTCACAATGAGCAGTTCTTC.

The CDR3 loop reads CASSLEQNTGELFF. The CDR3 region has the DNA TGTGCCAGCAGCTTAGAACAGAACACCGGGGAGCTGTTTTTT. This chain uses TRBV7-2 with TRBJ2-2, with D unclear. CDR1 and CDR2 from the germline V gene are SGHTA and FQGNSA. Deletions cut 1 base from V and 1 base from J, with 4 bases between. The CDR3 loop spans 14 amino acids.

This chain uses TRBV6-5 with TRBJ1-5; 7 bases align to TRBD1. The junction had 7 bases not matched to a gene; V was cut back by 7 bases and J by 7 bases. CDR3 length: 13 amino acids. CDR1 MNHEY and CDR2 SVGAGI come from the germline V gene. This CDR3 reads CASTQGGGQPQHF. The CDR3 bases are TGTGCCAGCACTCAGGGGGGTGGCCAGCCCCAGCATTTT.

In DNA, the CDR3 is TGTGCCAGCAGGCGAAGGGACAGGGATGAGCAGTTCTTC. Amino acid sequence: CASRRRDRDEQFF. V usage is TRBV12-3 or TRBV12-4 and J usage is TRBJ2-1, with TRBD1 matching 9 bases. J lost 8 bases, V lost 6 bases, and 5 bases had no gene match. CDR3 length: 13 residues.

The chain joins TRBV27 to TRBJ2-7; 10 bases are shared with TRBD1. The CDR3 consists of 14 residues. Germline V gene lookup returns CDR1 MNHEY and CDR2 SMNVEV (reference sequence). V lost 6 bases, J lost 2 bases, and 4 bases stayed unmatched. CDR3 DNA: TGTGCCAGCAGGGGAGGGACAGGGGCCTACGAGCAGTACTTC. It translates to CASRGGTGAYEQYF.

The V and J genes are TRBV18 and TRBJ1-1; the D is unclear. Trimming took off 3 bases at V and 4 bases at J, with 12 bases between the two ends. The CDR3 length is 14 residues. The germline CDR1 and CDR2 sequences are KGHSH and LQKENI. CDR3 DNA: TGTGCCAGCTCACCGGAACTAGGGAGCACTGAAGCTTTCTTT. It translates to CASSPELGSTEAFF.

This clone was seen more than once but under ten times. This rearrangement joins TRBV6-1 to TRBJ1-6, with unresolved D. Germline V gene lookup returns CDR1 MNHNS and CDR2 SASEGT. This CDR3 comprises 16 residues. V lost 0 bases and J lost 7, with 13 bases in between. The CDR3 DNA follows: TGTGCCAGCAGTGAAGCGGTCCTCGGGGAGAATTCACCCCTCCACTTT. It codes for CASSEAVLGENSPLHF.

A note on this clone: Additional DNA sequences in this sample encode the identical CDR3. The chain couples TRBV10-3 to TRBJ2-7; D unclear. The germline V gene has CDR1 ENHRY and CDR2 SYGVKD. This CDR3 is 11 amino acids long. V lost 4 bases, J lost 6 bases, and 7 bases lay in between. The CDR3, as DNA: TGTGCCATCAGTGCTGGCGGCGAGCAGTACTTC. Amino acids: CAISAGGEQYF.

This clone appeared a single time. This CDR3 reads CASSPPSSQGVRQPQHF. CDR3 coding DNA: TGTGCCAGCTCACCACCGTCGTCACAGGGGGTTCGTCAGCCCCAGCATTTT. This chain joins TRBV18 and TRBJ1-5, with 8 nucleotides matching TRBD1. This CDR3 is 17 amino acids long. Germline trimming cut 0 bases from V and 6 bases from J; bases unmatched to any gene: 10. Germline lookup yields CDR1 KGHSH and CDR2 LQKENI. The whole variable domain, remainder taken from reference TRBV18 and TRBJ1-5, is NAGVMQNPRHLVRRRGQEARLRCSPMKGHSHVYWYRQLPEEGLKFMVYLQKENIIDESGMPKERFSAEFPKEGPSILRIQQVVRGDSAAYFCASSPPSSQGVRQPQHFGDGTRLSIL.

The chain combines TRBV2 with TRBJ1-6; D might be TRBD1 (5 bases). V was cut by 6 bases and J by 7 bases, with 16 bases left in between. The CDR3 contains 15 residues. Germline values: CDR1 SNHLY, CDR2 FYNNEI. This CDR3 is CASRISSGLNSPLHF. CDR3 DNA: TGTGCCAGCAGGATAAGCTCAGGGCTAAATTCACCCCTCCACTTT.

The genes are TRBV27 and TRBJ2-1; D perhaps matches TRBD2 (5 bases). The CDR3 contains 18 residues. Germline V gene lookup returns CDR1 MNHEY and CDR2 SMNVEV (reference sequence). Trimming shortened V by 3 bases and J by 6 bases, and 24 bases separated the two germline ends. The CDR3 region is CASSFYSGPTYFGNEQFF. In nucleotides, the CDR3 is TGTGCCAGCAGTTTTTACAGCGGACCTACGTATTTTGGCAATGAGCAGTTCTTC.

CDR3 loop: CASSVWTTHNEQFF. The CDR3 DNA reads as TGTGCCAGCAGCGTCTGGACTACTCACAATGAGCAGTTCTTC. The chain joins TRBV9 to TRBJ2-1; D perhaps matches TRBD2 (6 bases). The CDR3 is 14 residues long. The germline gives CDR1 SGDLS, CDR2 YYNGEE. V dropped 2 bases and J dropped 5 bases, with 11 bases sitting between them.

The chain recombines TRBV28 with TRBJ1-1; TRBD1 is a possible D gene (5 bases). From germline, CDR1 is MDHEN and CDR2 SYDVKM. This CDR3 contains 13 residues. Trimming removed 3 bases at V and 7 bases at J, with 12 bases between. The CDR3 sequence: CASSLSGELEAFF. CDR3 DNA: TGTGCCAGCAGTTTGTCGGGGGAACTTGAAGCTTTCTTT.

This chain links TRBV2 with TRBJ2-2; D uncertain. This CDR3 spans 15 amino acids. Germline lookup yields CDR1 SNHLY and CDR2 FYNNEI. Deletions cut 1 base from V and 2 bases from J, with 8 bases between. This CDR3 is CASSEEGINTGELFF. DNA for the CDR3: TGTGCCAGCAGTGAAGAGGGCATCAACACCGGGGAGCTGTTTTTT.

This chain joins TRBV4-1 and TRBJ2-1; D unclear. Trimming pared 4 bases from V and 7 bases from J, leaving 8 bases between. The CDR3 covers 12 residues. The germline CDR1 and CDR2 sequences are MGHRA and YSYEKL. This CDR3 reads CASSLSSNEQFF. CDR3 coding DNA: TGCGCCAGCAGCCTTTCCAGTAATGAGCAGTTCTTC.